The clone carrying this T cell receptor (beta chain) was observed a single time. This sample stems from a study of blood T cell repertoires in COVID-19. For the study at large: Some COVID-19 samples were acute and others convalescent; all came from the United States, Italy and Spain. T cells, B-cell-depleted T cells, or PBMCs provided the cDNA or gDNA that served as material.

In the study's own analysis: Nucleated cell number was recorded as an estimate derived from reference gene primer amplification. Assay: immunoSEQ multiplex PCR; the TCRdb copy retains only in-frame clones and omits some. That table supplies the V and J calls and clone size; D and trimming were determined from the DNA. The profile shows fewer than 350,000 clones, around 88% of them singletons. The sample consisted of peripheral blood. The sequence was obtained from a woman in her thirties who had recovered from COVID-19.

The CDR3 nucleotides are TGTGCCAGCACTTCCCTGGGACCTGGCGGGGGGGGAGATACGCAGTATTTT. Encoded protein: CASTSLGPGGGGDTQYF. This chain links TRBV11-2 with TRBJ2-3; 9 bases line up with TRBD2. J was trimmed by 5 bases and V by 7 bases; bases with no gene match: 16. Germline V CDR1 and CDR2: SGHAT, FQNNGV. CDR3 length equals 17 residues.